Only a few counts were recorded for the clone carrying this T cell receptor (beta chain). These data come from a study of shared T cell receptors in the human thymus. Assay used: immunoSEQ multiplex PCR; TCRdb lists only in-frame clones, some missing. The top ten clones hold 0.0095% to 0.013% of a sample with roughly 660,000 clones, over 75% of them seen once. Separately, the same data were catalogued under a study of human thymus T cells. That report notes: Among thymic and blood repertoires, usage of V and J genes appeared biased. Related reports documented highly overlapping thymic repertoires among unrelated individuals.

The sequencing input was thymocytes. The receptor was derived from a boy younger than two with a congenital heart defect.

The CDR3 reads CSVEPQGPGLGGEQFF. The CDR3 DNA is TGCAGCGTTGAACCTCAGGGGCCGGGACTAGGGGGTGAGCAGTTCTTC. The chain is built from TRBV29-1 and TRBJ2-1, with 8 nucleotides matching TRBD2. This CDR3 has 16 residues. Trimming cost V 2 bases and J 9 bases; bases outside gene matches: 15. The germline V gene has CDR1 SQVTM and CDR2 ANQGSEA.